This paragraph reports one TCR beta chain. Antigen specificity is unknown. Trimming left V 4 bases short and J 6 bases short, with 9 bases between. CDR3 size: 12 residues. Germline CDR1 GTSNPN, CDR2 SVGIG (reference sequence). Sequencing targeted expressed TCRB transcripts, as all isolated RNA had been reverse transcribed. There were 3 million to 4 million reads on average in the naive, central memory and regulatory T cell samples. TCRdb's copy holds only in-frame clones and misses some; the assay was immunoSEQ multiplex PCR. The sample shows about 650,000 clones, roughly 12% of them seen only once. The data originate from a study of beta chain features in type 1 diabetes. General study results and limits: Shorter TCRB CDR3s, moderately but significantly so, were found in Type 1 diabetes patients in all four CD4+ subsets. The VDJ junctions of type 1 diabetes patients carried fewer insertions and more deletions. Naive, central memory and Treg TCRB repertoires seemed to resemble each other more closely in patients than they did in healthy donors.

Sequenced sample: naive CD4+ T cells from blood. This sequence joins TRBV30 and TRBJ2-2; a possible D gene is TRBD1 (6 bases). This TCR was recovered from a man aged 25 to 45 with type 1 diabetes. CDR3 loop: CAWNAGAGELFF. The CDR3 nucleotides read TGTGCCTGGAATGCAGGGGCCGGGGAGCTGTTTTTT.